Below, 20 T cell receptor beta chains from the same sample are listed, as sequenced in a study of blood T cell repertoires in COVID-19. Here immunoSEQ multiplex PCR was the method, and the copy in TCRdb shows in-frame clones only, minus some. The table lists approximately 100,000 clones, 84% of them singletons. The material sequenced was peripheral blood. Receptors originate from a man in his fifties or sixties with acute or convalescent COVID-19.

The chain couples TRBV27 to TRBJ1-1, with 7 positions matching TRBD1. Germline CDR1 and CDR2: MNHEY and SMNVEV (reference sequence). Unmatched junction bases numbered 4, after V lost 2 bases and J lost 4 bases. The CDR3 has 14 residues. The CDR3 DNA sequence: TGTGCCAGCAGTTTAGACAGGGCGGTCACTGAAGCTTTCTTT. This translates into CASSLDRAVTEAFF.

The chain is built from TRBV7-9 and TRBJ1-3; 8 bases align to TRBD1. In germline, CDR1 is SEHNR, CDR2 FQNEAQ (reference sequence). J gave up 2 bases and V 4 bases, and 4 bases lay outside the gene matches. This CDR3 region has 15 residues. CDR3 sequence (DNA): TGTGCCAGCAGCTCGACAGGGGTGGCTGGAAACACCATATATTTT. As protein: CASSSTGVAGNTIYF.

The gene calls are TRBV5-1 and TRBJ2-5; 8 bases line up with TRBD2. The CDR3 is 13 residues long. After removal of 4 bases from V and 2 bases from J, the junction contained 1 base not matched to a gene. Germline CDR1 SGHRS, CDR2 YFSETQ. The CDR3 DNA is TGCGCCAGCAGCCCTAGCGGGCAAGAGACCCAGTACTTC. Amino acid sequence: CASSPSGQETQYF. Together with reference TRBV5-1 and TRBJ2-5, the CDR3 gives the full variable domain: KAGVTQTPRYLIKTRGQQVTLSCSPISGHRSVSWYQQTPGQGLQFLFEYFSETQRNKGNFPGRFSGRQFSNSRSEMNVSTLELGDSALYLCASSPSGQETQYFGPGTRLLVL.

The V call is TRBV2, the J call TRBJ1-1; D possibly corresponds to TRBD1 (6 bases). CDR1 and CDR2 (germline): SNHLY, FYNNEI. Trimming took off 6 bases at V and 0 bases at J, with 11 bases between the two ends. CDR3 length equals 14 residues. CDR3 region: CASRYRAMNTEAFF. DNA of the CDR3: TGTGCCAGCAGGTACAGGGCTATGAACACTGAAGCTTTCTTT.

The chain couples TRBV7-2 to TRBJ2-7, with D perhaps matching TRBD1 (5 bases). This CDR3 has 15 residues. CDR1 and CDR2 from the germline V gene are SGHTA and FQGNSA. Trimming shortened V by 1 base and J by 2 bases, and 12 bases separated the two germline ends. The CDR3 bases are TGTGCCAGCAGCTTAGAAAGGGGAACCACCTACGAGCAGTACTTC. Translated, it gives CASSLERGTTYEQYF.

This clone was recorded only once. CDR3 region: CASSLYSQETQYF. CDR3 sequence (DNA): TGTGCCAGCAGCTTGTATAGCCAAGAGACCCAGTACTTC. This chain connects TRBV5-6 to TRBJ2-5; no clear D. Germline CDR1 reads SGHDT; CDR2 reads YYEEEE. The CDR3 spans 13 residues. The V and J ends lost 1 base and 1 base respectively, with 5 bases between them.

The count of this clone is one. The rearrangement uses TRBV7-9 and TRBJ2-3; 10 bases align to TRBD2. CDR1 SEHNR and CDR2 FQNEAQ come from the germline V gene (reference sequence). Germline trimming cut 3 bases from V and 6 bases from J; bases unmatched to any gene: 3. This CDR3 is 14 amino acids long. For the CDR3, the DNA is TGTGCCAGCAGCTTGGGTAGCGGGGGGGATACGCAGTATTTT. Its protein product is CASSLGSGGDTQYF.

The chain links TRBV2 to TRBJ2-2; 8 nucleotides line up with TRBD1. Germline CDR1 and CDR2: SNHLY and FYNNEI. The CDR3 has 16 amino acids. V shed 4 bases and J 5 bases; nucleotides not matched to a gene: 9. CDR3 protein: CASSVAPRQGTGELFF. As DNA, the CDR3 is TGTGCCAGCAGTGTAGCCCCGCGACAGGGGACCGGGGAGCTGTTTTTT.

The rearrangement uses TRBV10-2 and TRBJ1-5; 8 nucleotides line up with TRBD1. CDR3 size: 14 residues. The V segment lost 6 bases and the J segment 4 bases; nucleotides outside the gene matches: 5. Germline CDR1 is WSHSY and CDR2 is SAAADI. The CDR3 DNA reads as TGCGCCAGCAGATACGGACAGGGAAATCAGCCCCAGCATTTT. Its translation is CASRYGQGNQPQHF.

The rearrangement links TRBV6-5 to TRBJ1-1, with D possibly TRBD1 on 6 matching bases. Germline V gene data show CDR1 as MNHEY and CDR2 as SVGAGI. CDR3 size: 13 residues. V was pared by 5 bases and J by 1 base, with 8 bases between. CDR3 sequence reads: CASSRGQNTEAFF. The CDR3, as DNA: TGTGCCAGCAGTCGGGGACAGAACACTGAAGCTTTCTTT.

This clone was recorded only once. V is TRBV6-6 and J is TRBJ1-2; D is unresolved. V lost 5 bases, J lost 4 bases, and 8 bases lay in between. The germline gives CDR1 MNHNY, CDR2 SVGAGI (reference sequence). This CDR3 region has 12 residues. CDR3 DNA: TGTGCCAGCAGTGGAGCAGTCTATGGCTACACCTTC. Amino acid sequence: CASSGAVYGYTF.

J is TRBJ2-2 and V is TRBV5-1, with D maybe TRBD1 (5 bases). From germline, CDR1 is SGHRS and CDR2 YFSETQ. This CDR3 comprises 16 residues. V lost 0 bases, J lost 2 bases, and 11 bases lay in between. The CDR3 DNA sequence: TGCGCCAGCAGCTTGGATGGTAGGGGAAACACCGGGGAGCTGTTTTTT. The encoded protein is CASSLDGRGNTGELFF.

The chain employs TRBV28 and TRBJ1-1; TRBD1 matches 7 bases. CDR1 and CDR2 (germline): MDHEN, SYDVKM. After removal of 5 bases from V and 9 bases from J, the junction contained 12 bases not matched to a gene. This CDR3 has 14 amino acids. CDR3 loop: CASSLPGQSTKAFF. The DNA of the CDR3 is TGTGCCAGCAGTCTCCCGGGACAGTCTACAAAAGCTTTCTTT.

The chain has TRBV4-1 and TRBJ1-1; tentative D call: TRBD1 (6 bases). Germline V CDR1 and CDR2: MGHRA, YSYEKL. The CDR3 sequence is 15 residues long. V shed 1 base and J shed 3 bases, with 12 bases lying between them. The CDR3 DNA reads TGCGCCAGCAGCCAAGCCGTCAGGGGAGACACTGAAGCTTTCTTT. It yields the protein CASSQAVRGDTEAFF.

The chain links TRBV5-4 to TRBJ2-5; 7 bases are a match to TRBD1. Trimming cost V 0 bases and J 2 bases; bases outside gene matches: 7. CDR3 length: 16 amino acids. Germline CDR1 reads SGHNT; CDR2 reads YYREEE (reference sequence). CDR3 DNA: TGTGCCAGCAGCTTGGGACAGGGACGGGCGCAAGAGACCCAGTACTTC. This codes for CASSLGQGRAQETQYF.

The sample holds one count of this clone. The chain carries TRBV3-1 (or the pseudogene TRBV3-2) and TRBJ2-3; 11 bases map to TRBD2. Germline-derived CDR1 and CDR2 are LGHDT and YNNKEL (reference sequence). The J segment lost 5 bases and the V segment lost 4 bases, leaving 5 bases of the junction unmatched. CDR3 size: 15 residues. In DNA, the CDR3 is TGTGCCAGCAGCCGTAGCGGGGGGGCACGAGATACGCAGTATTTT. Protein: CASSRSGGARDTQYF.

This CDR3 reads CASSYMVRTGVYGYTF. Here the CDR3 DNA reads TGTGCCAGCAGTTACATGGTCCGGACAGGGGTTTATGGCTACACCTTC. The rearrangement joins TRBV6-2 or TRBV6-3 to TRBJ1-2; 9 bases align to TRBD1. The ends lost 2 bases at V and 5 bases at J; junction bases unmatched: 9. Per the germline V gene, CDR1 is MNHEY and CDR2 is SVGEGT. The CDR3 is 16 amino acids.

The V gene is TRBV5-4, the J gene TRBJ1-3; unclear D gene. V gave up 3 bases and J gave up 0 bases, with 10 bases separating them. CDR3 length: 15 amino acids. In germline, CDR1 is SGHNT, CDR2 YYREEE (reference sequence). CDR3 bases: TGTGCCAGCAGCTCGCCCGGAGCCTCTGGAAACACCATATATTTT. Its protein is CASSSPGASGNTIYF.

This chain joins TRBV28 and TRBJ1-3; tentative D call: TRBD1 (5 bases). The V gene lost 2 bases and the J gene lost 0 bases, with 11 bases spanning the gap. The germline CDR1 and CDR2 sequences are MDHEN and SYDVKM. This CDR3 is built from 16 residues. The CDR3 DNA follows: TGTGCCAGCAGTTTACCAGGGTCTGCCTCTGGAAACACCATATATTTT. Translated: CASSLPGSASGNTIYF.

J is TRBJ2-7 and V is TRBV28; TRBD1 matches 7 bases. The CDR3 is made up of 14 amino acids. Germline-derived CDR1 and CDR2 are MDHEN and SYDVKM. The V gene end was trimmed by 6 bases and the J gene end by 2 bases; junction bases not matched to a gene: 7. CDR3 sequence reads: CASRPTGTAYEQYF. The CDR3 bases are TGTGCCAGCAGACCGACAGGGACGGCCTACGAGCAGTACTTC.